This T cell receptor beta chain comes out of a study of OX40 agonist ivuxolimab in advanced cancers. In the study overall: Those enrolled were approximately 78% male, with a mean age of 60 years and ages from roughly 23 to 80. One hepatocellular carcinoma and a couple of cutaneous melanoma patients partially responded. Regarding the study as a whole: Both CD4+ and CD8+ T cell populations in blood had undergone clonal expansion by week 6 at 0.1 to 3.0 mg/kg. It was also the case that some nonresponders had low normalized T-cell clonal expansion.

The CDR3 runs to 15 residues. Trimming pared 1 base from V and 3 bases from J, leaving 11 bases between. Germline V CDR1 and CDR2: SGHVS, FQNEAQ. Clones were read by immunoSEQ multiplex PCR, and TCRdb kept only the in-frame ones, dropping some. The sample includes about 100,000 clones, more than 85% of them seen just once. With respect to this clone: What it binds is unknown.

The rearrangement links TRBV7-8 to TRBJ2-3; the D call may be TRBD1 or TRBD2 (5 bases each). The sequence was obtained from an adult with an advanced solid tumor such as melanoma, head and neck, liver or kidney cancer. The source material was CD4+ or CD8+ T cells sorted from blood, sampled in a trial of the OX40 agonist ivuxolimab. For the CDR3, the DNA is TGTGCCAGCAGCTTAGGGCTTGGGGGAACAGATACGCAGTATTTT. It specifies CASSLGLGGTDTQYF.